The subject of this entry is one T cell receptor beta chain. The antigen remains unidentified. From germline, CDR1 is MNHNS and CDR2 SASEGT. This CDR3 has 13 amino acids. The germline V and J ends were trimmed by 7 bases and 7 bases, with 11 bases remaining between them. This entry belongs to a study of cytomegalovirus exposure and HLA in healthy donors. Findings and caveats of the study: Under in vitro conditions, three CMV-associated chains were confirmed as specific for CMV antigens. In the roughly 120 validation repertoires, just under 95% of cluster scores exceeded 0, per a later analysis. The authors enumerated over 150 TCR beta chains as linked to cytomegalovirus. It was reported that the classifier diagnosed cytomegalovirus status with high specificity and sensitivity in both the original and validation cohorts.

Here immunoSEQ multiplex PCR was the method, and the copy in TCRdb shows in-frame clones only, minus some. The sample has tens of thousands of clones; around four fifths are singletons. The clonotype was recovered from a man aged 30 to 45 in good health and CMV-seronegative. Input material: PBMCs. The rearrangement links TRBV6-1 to TRBJ1-6, with D perhaps TRBD1 (5 bases). This chain's CDR3 is CASTQEINSPLHF. Here the CDR3 DNA reads TGTGCCAGCACACAGGAGATCAATTCACCCCTCCACTTT.